The 25 T cell receptor beta chains below come from one sample, sequenced in a study of response to subunit inactivated influenza vaccine. TCRdb fed the RT-PCR reads into MiXCR, producing one record per CDR3 protein. The data show roughly 780,000 distinct CDR3 sequences, approximately 18% seen once. Sequenced material: PBMCs from blood, taken 5 days after vaccination. These receptors all stem from a man aged 50 to 60 who received an inactivated influenza vaccine.

In this sample, this clonotype turned up a few times. The chain has TRBV24-1 and TRBJ1-2; D unresolved. The CDR3 has 14 amino acids. V was trimmed by 3 bases and J by 0 bases, leaving 7 bases between them. The V gene's germline CDR1 is KGHDR and CDR2 SFDVKD. Here the CDR3 reads CATSDAGTNYGYTF. CDR3 DNA sequence: TGTGCCACCAGTGATGCCGGGACTAACTATGGCTACACCTTC.

Comments on this clonotype: This may be a read error: a much more frequent sequence differs by one nucleotide. This sequence joins TRBV12-3 or TRBV12-4 and TRBJ2-3; unclear D gene. This CDR3 contains 13 residues. The CDR3 sequence: CASSSLGTDTEYF. DNA for the CDR3: TGTGCCAGCAGTTCCCTTGGCACAGATACGGAGTATTTT.

This clonotype was picked up many times. The gene calls are TRBV6-1 and TRBJ2-1; 9 bases align to TRBD2. The CDR3 is made up of 15 amino acids. Germline lookup yields CDR1 MNHNS and CDR2 SASEGT. V lost 5 bases and J lost 5; bases outside the gene matches: 7. The chain's CDR3 is CASSLSGRTNNEQFF. The DNA of the CDR3 is TGTGCCAGCAGTCTGAGCGGGAGGACCAACAATGAGCAGTTCTTC.

This clonotype was counted only a few times. The J gene is TRBJ1-5, the V gene TRBV20-1; a possible D gene is TRBD1 (6 bases). The germline CDR1 and CDR2 sequences are DFQATT and SNEGSKA (reference sequence). This CDR3 region has 16 residues. V shed 0 bases and J shed 0 bases, with 12 bases lying between them. The CDR3: CSARDLRTDSNQPQHF. The CDR3 region has the DNA TGCAGTGCTAGAGATCTTCGGACAGATAGCAATCAGCCCCAGCATTTT.

V gene TRBV4-2 combines with J gene TRBJ2-7; TRBD1 matches at 7 bases. The CDR3 runs to 16 residues. Germline V gene sequence: CDR1 LGHNA, CDR2 YNFKEQ. The ends lost 0 bases at V and 0 bases at J; junction bases unmatched: 5. For the CDR3, the DNA is TGTGCCAGCAGCCAAGAAGGACAGGTGGCCTCCTACGAGCAGTACTTC. This translates into CASSQEGQVASYEQYF.

This clonotype was picked up a small number of times. The chain has TRBV20-1 and TRBJ2-7; TRBD2 aligns across 11 bases. Germline CDR1 and CDR2: DFQATT and SNEGSKA (reference sequence). The junction had 11 bases not matched to a gene; V was cut back by 0 bases and J by 4 bases. The CDR3 sequence is 17 residues long. CDR3 loop: CSARELTGTSGNYEQYF. For the CDR3, the DNA is TGCAGTGCTAGAGAACTAACCGGGACTAGCGGTAATTACGAGCAGTACTTC.

This clonotype was counted a few times. V usage is TRBV4-3 and J usage is TRBJ1-2; 7 nucleotides align to TRBD1. There are 14 residues in the CDR3. The germline gives CDR1 LGHNA, CDR2 YSLEER. With 4 bases clipped from V and 4 bases from J, the junction kept 6 bases outside the gene matches. The CDR3 DNA sequence: TGCGCCAGCAGCCCAGGACAGGCCTCCTATGGCTACACCTTC. This gives the protein CASSPGQASYGYTF.

This chain connects TRBV9 to TRBJ2-3; maybe TRBD1 (6 bases). CDR3 size: 15 residues. The V gene lost 2 bases and the J gene lost 4 bases, with 14 bases spanning the gap. The germline V gene has CDR1 SGDLS and CDR2 YYNGEE. In DNA form, the CDR3 reads TGTGCCAGCAGCGTGAGGGTGGGACACGCAGATACGCAGTATTTT. It encodes CASSVRVGHADTQYF.

V is TRBV12-3 or TRBV12-4 and J is TRBJ2-1, with D unclear. CDR3 length: 11 amino acids. Trimming shortened V by 7 bases and J by 7 bases, and 8 bases separated the two germline ends. The CDR3 reads CASTKGNEQFF. Written as DNA, the CDR3 is TGTGCCAGCACGAAAGGGAATGAGCAGTTCTTC.

This clonotype was detected only a few times. The gene calls are TRBV20-1 and TRBJ2-2; 7 bases are a match to TRBD1. The J segment lost 2 bases and the V segment lost 4 bases, leaving 4 bases of the junction unmatched. This CDR3 has 14 amino acids. Germline CDR1 reads DFQATT; CDR2 reads SNEGSKA (reference sequence). The chain's CDR3 is CSAMAGGNTGELFF. CDR3 coding DNA: TGCAGTGCTATGGCAGGGGGAAACACCGGGGAGCTGTTTTTT.

This clonotype has more than one count but fewer than ten. The V call is TRBV29-1, the J call TRBJ2-3; D gene uncertain. The CDR3 loop spans 15 amino acids. Germline CDR1 is SQVTM and CDR2 is ANQGSEA. Trimming took off 3 bases at V and 0 bases at J, with 13 bases between the two ends. The CDR3 DNA follows: TGCAGCGTTGATTTACCGTATACTAGCACAGATACGCAGTATTTT. This translates into CSVDLPYTSTDTQYF.

V gene TRBV4-2 combines with J gene TRBJ2-1, with 7 bases identical to TRBD1. Trimming removed 3 bases from V and 12 bases from J; junction bases left unmatched: 11. The CDR3 consists of 14 residues. Germline CDR1 reads LGHNA; CDR2 reads YNFKEQ. CDR3 in amino acids: CASSQNRDSVGQFF. DNA for the CDR3: TGTGCCAGCAGCCAGAACCGGGACAGTGTTGGGCAGTTCTTC.

This clonotype showed up just a few times. This chain links TRBV4-3 with TRBJ2-2; possible D gene TRBD2, 5 bases. V lost 4 bases to trimming and J lost 3 bases, with 18 bases between them. This CDR3 has 17 amino acids. The germline V gene has CDR1 LGHNA and CDR2 YSLEER. The CDR3 DNA sequence: TGCGCCAGCAGCCGGGATCCGGGCTCGAGGGACACCGGGGAGCTGTTTTTT. This sequence encodes CASSRDPGSRDTGELFF.

This clonotype showed up just a few times. The CDR3 DNA reads as TGTGCCAGCAGCCAAGATCAATACAGGGGAGGTGAAAAACTGTTTTTT. It specifies CASSQDQYRGGEKLFF. The chain carries TRBV4-2 and TRBJ1-4; 7 bases align to TRBD1. Germline CDR1 LGHNA, CDR2 YNFKEQ. The length of the CDR3 is 16 residues. V lost 0 bases, J lost 7 bases, and 8 bases stayed unmatched.

V and J are TRBV24-1 and TRBJ2-7; 8 nucleotides align to TRBD1. In germline, CDR1 is KGHDR, CDR2 SFDVKD. V gave up 7 bases and J gave up 5 bases; unmatched junction bases: 3. This CDR3 has 12 amino acids. The CDR3 sequence is CATRDRDHEQYF. The CDR3 region has the DNA TGTGCCACCAGGGACAGGGACCACGAGCAGTACTTC.

The chain has TRBV14 and TRBJ2-3, with unresolved D. V lost 5 bases to trimming and J lost 0 bases, with 21 bases between them. Per germline, CDR1 SGHDN and CDR2 FVKESK. The CDR3 spans 18 residues. The CDR3 coding sequence is TGTGCCAGCAGCTCAGATTTTCCGTTGGGGTCGAGCACAGATACGCAGTATTTT. Translating gives CASSSDFPLGSSTDTQYF.

This chain links TRBV20-1 with TRBJ2-1; unclear D gene. V was trimmed by 8 bases and J by 3 bases, leaving 14 bases between them. The CDR3 covers 13 residues. In germline, CDR1 is DFQATT, CDR2 SNEGSKA (reference sequence). CDR3: CSMHRADYNEQFF. CDR3 coding DNA: TGCAGTATGCACCGGGCTGACTACAATGAGCAGTTCTTC.

The chain recombines TRBV24-1 with TRBJ2-5; a possible D gene is TRBD1 (6 bases). V lost 4 bases to trimming and J lost 1 base, with 12 bases between them. This CDR3 comprises 15 residues. Germline assignment: CDR1 KGHDR and CDR2 SFDVKD. CDR3 residues: CATSESDRLQETQYF. The CDR3 nucleotides are TGTGCCACCAGTGAATCTGACAGGCTCCAAGAGACCCAGTACTTC.

The chain uses TRBV30 and TRBJ2-7; D remains ambiguous. The V gene's germline CDR1 is GTSNPN and CDR2 SVGIG (reference sequence). The V and J ends lost 0 bases and 2 bases respectively, with 8 bases between them. This CDR3 is built from 13 residues. CDR3 in amino acids: CAWSVGGPYEQYF. DNA for the CDR3: TGTGCCTGGAGTGTCGGTGGGCCCTACGAGCAGTACTTC. The full variable domain, with the rest looked up from reference TRBV30 and TRBJ2-7, is SQTIHQWPATLVQPVGSPLSLECTVEGTSNPNLYWYRQAAGRGLQLLFYSVGIGQISSEVPQNLSASRPQDRQFILSSKKLLLSDSGFYLCAWSVGGPYEQYFGPGTRLTVT.

This sequence joins TRBV5-1 and TRBJ2-2, with TRBD1 matching over 8 bases. J gave up 2 bases and V 6 bases, and 6 bases lay outside the gene matches. The CDR3 length is 15 residues. Germline V gene sequence: CDR1 SGHRS, CDR2 YFSETQ. This CDR3 is CASKPGQVNTGELFF. The CDR3 nucleotides are TGCGCCAGCAAGCCGGGACAGGTCAACACCGGGGAGCTGTTTTTT.

The J gene is TRBJ2-5, the V gene TRBV21-1; TRBD1, the table's D call, lacks a check against the DNA. TRBV21-1 is termed a pseudogene. The CDR3 has 16 residues. The CDR3 loop reads CASSKYRTARQETQYF. In DNA form, the CDR3 reads TGTGCCAGCAGCAAATACAGGACGGCACGCCAAGAGACCCAGTACTTC.

The rearrangement links TRBV12-3 or TRBV12-4 to TRBJ1-1; TRBD1 might be the D (6 bases). The CDR3 has 15 residues. V dropped 6 bases and J dropped 7 bases, with 21 bases sitting between them. The CDR3 loop reads CASSGPFRGAVEAFF. In nucleotides, the CDR3 is TGTGCCAGCAGCGGACCTTTTAGGGGGGCAGTTGAAGCTTTCTTT.

This clonotype turned up a few times. The chain joins TRBV10-3 to TRBJ2-1, with TRBD1 identical over 9 bases. CDR1 is ENHRY, CDR2 SYGVKD, per germline. V dropped 6 bases and J dropped 7; count of bases not matched to a gene: 4. The CDR3 loop spans 13 amino acids. The CDR3: CAIRMGQGNEQFF. The DNA of the CDR3 is TGTGCCATCAGGATGGGACAGGGAAATGAGCAGTTCTTC.

J is TRBJ2-5 and V is TRBV27; 13 nucleotides align to TRBD2. There are 19 residues in the CDR3. Trimming cost V 3 bases and J 0 bases; bases outside gene matches: 10. Germline V gene lookup returns CDR1 MNHEY and CDR2 SMNVEV (reference sequence). This chain's CDR3 is CASSFSRTSGGVYQETQYF. The CDR3 region has the DNA TGTGCCAGCAGTTTCAGCCGGACTAGCGGGGGCGTGTACCAAGAGACCCAGTACTTC.

This sequence joins TRBV5-1 and TRBJ2-2; 9 bases align to TRBD2. The CDR3 runs to 16 residues. J was trimmed by 4 bases and V by 1 base; bases with no gene match: 5. CDR1 and CDR2 (germline): SGHRS, YFSETQ. CDR3: CASSLTLAGITGELFF. CDR3 in DNA: TGCGCCAGCAGCTTGACTCTAGCGGGAATCACCGGGGAGCTGTTTTTT. The variable domain in full, with the rest retrieved from reference TRBV5-1 and TRBJ2-2, is KAGVTQTPRYLIKTRGQQVTLSCSPISGHRSVSWYQQTPGQGLQFLFEYFSETQRNKGNFPGRFSGRQFSNSRSEMNVSTLELGDSALYLCASSLTLAGITGELFFGEGSRLTVL.